This TCR beta chain was found in a study of T cells in Graves' hyperthyroidism and ophthalmopathy. The table lists this clonotype with a count of one. What it recognizes is unknown. Amplified regions were TCR beta CDR3 sequences from RNA transcripts. Initially, a first-round RT-PCR of the TCR CDR3 employed the HTBI primer set. TCRdb fed the multiplex PCR reads into MiXCR, producing one record per CDR3 protein. The sample shows roughly 500,000 distinct CDR3 sequences, 40% to 50% of them seen only once. The V and J ends lost 3 bases and 6 bases respectively, with 8 bases between them. Germline V gene lookup returns CDR1 LGHNA and CDR2 YSLEER. This CDR3 contains 12 residues. Exclusion of patients followed from uncontrolled infection, other autoimmune disease, pregnancy or lactation. Diagnoses rested on clinical symptoms, serum thyroxine and TRAb, thyroid ultrasound and orbital computed tomography. Study findings and constraints: Before onset, ophthalmopathy was predicted by the model a median approximately 6.5 months earlier. Blood also held most thyroid clonotypes expanded beyond 0.001.

The sequence was collected from an adult woman with Graves' disease, either hyperthyroidism or ophthalmopathy (not recorded which). Input material: peripheral blood or thyroid tissue (not recorded which). This chain joins TRBV4-3 and TRBJ2-5; D gene uncertain. This CDR3 reads CASSQMGKTQYF. Written as DNA, the CDR3 is TGCGCCAGCAGCCAGATGGGAAAGACCCAGTACTTC.